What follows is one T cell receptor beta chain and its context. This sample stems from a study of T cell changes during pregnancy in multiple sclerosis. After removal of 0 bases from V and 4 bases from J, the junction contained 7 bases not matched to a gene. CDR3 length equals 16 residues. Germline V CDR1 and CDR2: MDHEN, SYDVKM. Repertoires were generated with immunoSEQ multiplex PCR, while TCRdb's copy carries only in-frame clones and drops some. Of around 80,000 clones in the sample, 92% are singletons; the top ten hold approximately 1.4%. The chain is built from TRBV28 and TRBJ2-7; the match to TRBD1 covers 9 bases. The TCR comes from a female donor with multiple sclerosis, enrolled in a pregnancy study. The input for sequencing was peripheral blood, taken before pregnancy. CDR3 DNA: TGTGCCAGCAGTTTATGGACCCGGGACAGGGATTACGAGCAGTACTTC. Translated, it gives CASSLWTRDRDYEQYF.